This T cell receptor (beta chain) was recorded in a study of cytomegalovirus exposure and HLA in healthy donors. It was with 60 Vbeta and 13 Jbeta primers that the PCR ran. Profiling relied on immunoSEQ multiplex PCR, and the TCRdb table lists in-frame clones only, not all of them. This table has approximately 120,000 clones, about three quarters appearing once. Points from the study as a whole: Across donors, sequencing depth was assumed by presence/absence analyses to be roughly uniform. When analyzed later, a missense DCLRE1C variant was found to be linked to TCR beta V- and J-gene trimming.

About this clone itself: Its antigen is unidentified.

The CDR3 length is 15 residues. Germline V lookup: CDR1 SGHAT, CDR2 FQNNGV. With 6 bases removed from V and 1 base from J, the gap between germline ends came to 10 bases. The sequence was obtained from a man aged 25-45 years in good health and CMV-seronegative. The rearrangement links TRBV11-2 to TRBJ1-6; D may be TRBD1 (5 bases). The sequenced sample was PBMCs. In DNA form, the CDR3 reads TGTGCCAGCAGGCGGGGGTTATCCTATAATTCACCCCTCCACTTT. Protein sequence: CASRRGLSYNSPLHF. The full variable domain, with the rest looked up from reference TRBV11-2 and TRBJ1-6, is EAGVAQSPRYKIIEKRQSVAFWCNPISGHATLYWYQQILGQGPKLLIQFQNNGVVDDSQLPKDRFSAERLKGVDSTLKIQPAKLEDSAVYLCASRRGLSYNSPLHFGNGTRLTVT.